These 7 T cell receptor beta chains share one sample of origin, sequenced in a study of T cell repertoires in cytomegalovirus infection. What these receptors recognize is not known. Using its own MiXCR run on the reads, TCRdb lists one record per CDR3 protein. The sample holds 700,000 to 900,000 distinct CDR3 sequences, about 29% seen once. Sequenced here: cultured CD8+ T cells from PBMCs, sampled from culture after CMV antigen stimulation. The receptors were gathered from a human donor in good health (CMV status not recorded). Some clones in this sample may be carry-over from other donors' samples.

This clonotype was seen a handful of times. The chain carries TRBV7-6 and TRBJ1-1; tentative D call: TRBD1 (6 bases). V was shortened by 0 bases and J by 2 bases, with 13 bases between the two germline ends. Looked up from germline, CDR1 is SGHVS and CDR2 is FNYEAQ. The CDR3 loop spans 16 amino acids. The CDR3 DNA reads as TGTGCCAGCAGCTTAGCCCCTGACAGGAGTAACACTGAAGCTTTCTTT. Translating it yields CASSLAPDRSNTEAFF.

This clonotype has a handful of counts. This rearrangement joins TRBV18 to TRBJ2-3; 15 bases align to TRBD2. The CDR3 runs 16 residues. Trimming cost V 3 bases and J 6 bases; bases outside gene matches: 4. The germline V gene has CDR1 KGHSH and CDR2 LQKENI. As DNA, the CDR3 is TGTGCCAGCTCACCTCCGGGACTAGCGGGGGGTGATACGCAGTATTTT. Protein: CASSPPGLAGGDTQYF.

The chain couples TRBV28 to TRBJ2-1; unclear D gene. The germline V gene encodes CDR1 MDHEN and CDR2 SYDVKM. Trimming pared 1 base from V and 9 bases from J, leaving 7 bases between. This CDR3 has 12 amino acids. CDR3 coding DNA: TGTGCCAGCAGTTTATCGGTGGTTGAGCAGTTCTTC. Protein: CASSLSVVEQFF. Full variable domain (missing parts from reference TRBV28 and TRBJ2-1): DVKVTQSSRYLVKRTGEKVFLECVQDMDHENMFWYRQDPGLGLRLIYFSYDVKMKEKGDIPEGYSVSREKKERFSLILESASTNQTSMYLCASSLSVVEQFFGPGTRLTVL.

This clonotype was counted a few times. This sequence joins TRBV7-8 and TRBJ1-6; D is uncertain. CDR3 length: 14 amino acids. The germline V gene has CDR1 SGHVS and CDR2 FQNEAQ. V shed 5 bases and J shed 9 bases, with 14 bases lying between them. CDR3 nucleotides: TGTGCCAGCAGCCCCGAAGGTTTTTTTTCACCCCTCCACTTT. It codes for CASSPEGFFSPLHF.

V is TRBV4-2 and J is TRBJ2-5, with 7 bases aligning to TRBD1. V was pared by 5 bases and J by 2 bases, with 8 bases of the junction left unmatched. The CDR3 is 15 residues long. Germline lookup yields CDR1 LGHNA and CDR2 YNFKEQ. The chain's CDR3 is CASSYDGTVQETQYF. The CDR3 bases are TGTGCCAGCAGCTACGACGGGACAGTACAAGAGACCCAGTACTTC.

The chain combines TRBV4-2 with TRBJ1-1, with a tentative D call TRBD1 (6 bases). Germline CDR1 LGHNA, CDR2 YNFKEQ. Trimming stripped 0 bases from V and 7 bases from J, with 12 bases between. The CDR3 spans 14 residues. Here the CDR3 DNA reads TGTGCCAGCAGCCAAGATCGGACAGCCATTGAAGCTTTCTTT. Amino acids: CASSQDRTAIEAFF.

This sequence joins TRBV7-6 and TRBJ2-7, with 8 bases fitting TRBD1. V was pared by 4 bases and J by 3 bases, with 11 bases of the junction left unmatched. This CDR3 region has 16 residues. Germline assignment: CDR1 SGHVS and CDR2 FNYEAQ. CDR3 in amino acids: CASSSGTGLNGYEQYF. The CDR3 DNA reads TGTGCCAGCAGCTCTGGGACAGGCCTAAACGGCTACGAGCAGTACTTC.